The T cell receptor (beta chain) described here comes from a study of cytomegalovirus exposure and HLA in healthy donors. Study-wide results and limits: V- and J-gene trimming of TCR beta was linked (in a later analysis) to a missense DCLRE1C variant. Roughly even sequencing depth across donors was the assumption behind the presence/absence analyses.

The CDR3 runs to 17 residues. The PCR used 60 Vbeta and 13 Jbeta primers. Libraries were prepared by immunoSEQ multiplex PCR; TCRdb keeps only in-frame clonotypes and omits some of them. The sample includes about 84,000 clones, 85% to 90% seen only once; the top ten take about 2.5%. With respect to this clone: Antigen unknown.

The source material was PBMCs. This clonotype was obtained from a man aged 18-30 years in good health and CMV-seronegative. The chain uses TRBV21-1 and TRBJ2-2; TRBD1 reflects the table's D call only, with no check against the DNA. TRBV21-1 is annotated as a pseudogene. The CDR3 region has the DNA TGTGCCAGCAGCAAAGAGTCAGGGGACCCCAACACCGGGGAGCTGTTTTTT. Amino acids: CASSKESGDPNTGELFF.